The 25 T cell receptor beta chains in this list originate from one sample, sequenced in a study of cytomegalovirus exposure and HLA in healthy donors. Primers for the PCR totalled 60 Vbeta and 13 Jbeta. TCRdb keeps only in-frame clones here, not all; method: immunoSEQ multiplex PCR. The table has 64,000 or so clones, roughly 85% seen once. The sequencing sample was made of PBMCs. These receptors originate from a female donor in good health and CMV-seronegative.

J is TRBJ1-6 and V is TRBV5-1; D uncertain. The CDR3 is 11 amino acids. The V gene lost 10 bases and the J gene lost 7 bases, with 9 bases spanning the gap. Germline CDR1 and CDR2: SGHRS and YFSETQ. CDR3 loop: CAGSFNSPLHF. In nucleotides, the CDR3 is TGCGCCGGCTCGTTCAATTCACCCCTCCACTTT.

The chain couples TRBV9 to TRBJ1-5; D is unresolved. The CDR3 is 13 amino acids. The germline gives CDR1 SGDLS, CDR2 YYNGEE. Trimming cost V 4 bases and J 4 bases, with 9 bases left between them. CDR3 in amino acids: CASSLRWNQPQHF. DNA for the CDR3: TGTGCCAGCAGCCTACGCTGGAATCAGCCCCAGCATTTT.

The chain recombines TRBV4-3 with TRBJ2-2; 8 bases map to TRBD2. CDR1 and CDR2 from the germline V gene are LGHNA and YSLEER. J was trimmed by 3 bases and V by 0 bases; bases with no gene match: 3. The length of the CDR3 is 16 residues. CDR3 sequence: CASSQDSSGYTGELFF. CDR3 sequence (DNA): TGCGCCAGCAGCCAAGATTCTAGCGGGTACACCGGGGAGCTGTTTTTT.

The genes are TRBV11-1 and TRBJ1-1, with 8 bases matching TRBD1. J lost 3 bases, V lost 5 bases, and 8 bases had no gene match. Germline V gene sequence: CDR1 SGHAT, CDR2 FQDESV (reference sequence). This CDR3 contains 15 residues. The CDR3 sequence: CASSPRGRRDTEAFF. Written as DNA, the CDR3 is TGTGCCAGCAGCCCCAGGGGGCGCAGGGACACTGAAGCTTTCTTT.

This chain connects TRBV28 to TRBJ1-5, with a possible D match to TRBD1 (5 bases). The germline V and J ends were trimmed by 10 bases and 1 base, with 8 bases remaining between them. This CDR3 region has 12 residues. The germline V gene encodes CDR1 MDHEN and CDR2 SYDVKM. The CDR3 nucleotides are TGTGCCACAGGGAGGAGCAATCAGCCCCAGCATTTT. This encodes CATGRSNQPQHF. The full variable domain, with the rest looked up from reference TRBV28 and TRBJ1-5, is DVKVTQSSRYLVKRTGEKVFLECVQDMDHENMFWYRQDPGLGLRLIYFSYDVKMKEKGDIPEGYSVSREKKERFSLILESASTNQTSMYLCATGRSNQPQHFGDGTRLSIL.

The CDR3 here is CASSPTGQGMYEQYF. CDR3 nucleotides: TGTGCCAGCAGTCCAACTGGACAGGGTATGTACGAGCAGTACTTC. V and J are TRBV27 and TRBJ2-7; 8 nucleotides line up with TRBD1. This CDR3 is 15 amino acids long. Trimming took 5 bases from V and 4 from J; bases not matched to a gene: 10. Germline V lookup: CDR1 MNHEY, CDR2 SMNVEV (reference sequence).

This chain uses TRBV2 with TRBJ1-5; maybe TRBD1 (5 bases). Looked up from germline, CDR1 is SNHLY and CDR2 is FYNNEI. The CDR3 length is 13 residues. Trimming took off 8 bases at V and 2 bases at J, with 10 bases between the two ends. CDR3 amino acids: CASWGGGNQPQHF. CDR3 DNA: TGTGCCAGCTGGGGAGGGGGCAATCAGCCCCAGCATTTT. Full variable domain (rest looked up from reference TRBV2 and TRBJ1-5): EPEVTQTPSHQVTQMGQEVILRCVPISNHLYFYWYRQILGQKVEFLVSFYNNEISEKSEIFDDQFSVERPDGSNFTLKIRSTKLEDSAMYFCASWGGGNQPQHFGDGTRLSIL.

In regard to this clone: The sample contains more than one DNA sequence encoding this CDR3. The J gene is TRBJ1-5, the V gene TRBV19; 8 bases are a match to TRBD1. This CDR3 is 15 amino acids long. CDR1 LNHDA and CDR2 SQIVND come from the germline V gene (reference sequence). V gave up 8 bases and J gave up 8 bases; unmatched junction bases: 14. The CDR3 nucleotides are TGTGCCAGTCAACCAGGACAGGGAACCGAGAAGCCCCAGCATTTT. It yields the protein CASQPGQGTEKPQHF.

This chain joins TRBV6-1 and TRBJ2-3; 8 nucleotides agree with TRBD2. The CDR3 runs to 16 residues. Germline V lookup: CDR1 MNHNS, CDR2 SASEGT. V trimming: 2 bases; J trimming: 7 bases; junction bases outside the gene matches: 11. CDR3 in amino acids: CASSEQERGRRHTQYF. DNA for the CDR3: TGTGCCAGCAGTGAACAAGAGCGGGGGAGACGACATACGCAGTATTTT.

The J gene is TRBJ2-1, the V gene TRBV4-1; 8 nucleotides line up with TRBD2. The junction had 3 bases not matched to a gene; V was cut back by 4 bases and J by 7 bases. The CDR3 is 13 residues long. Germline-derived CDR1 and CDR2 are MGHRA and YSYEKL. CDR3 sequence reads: CASSPTSVNEQFF. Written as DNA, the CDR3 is TGCGCCAGCAGCCCGACTAGCGTGAATGAGCAGTTCTTC.

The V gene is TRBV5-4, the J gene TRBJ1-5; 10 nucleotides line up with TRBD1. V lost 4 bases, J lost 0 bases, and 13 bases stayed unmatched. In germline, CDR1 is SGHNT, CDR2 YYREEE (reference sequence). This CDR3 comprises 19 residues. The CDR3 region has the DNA TGTGCCAGCAGCCTCATAGGAACGGGACAGGGGTATAGCAATCAGCCCCAGCATTTT. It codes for CASSLIGTGQGYSNQPQHF. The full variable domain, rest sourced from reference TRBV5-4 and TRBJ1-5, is ETGVTQSPTHLIKTRGQQVTLRCSSQSGHNTVSWYQQALGQGPQFIFQYYREEENGRGNFPPRFSGLQFPNYSSELNVNALELDDSALYLCASSLIGTGQGYSNQPQHFGDGTRLSIL.

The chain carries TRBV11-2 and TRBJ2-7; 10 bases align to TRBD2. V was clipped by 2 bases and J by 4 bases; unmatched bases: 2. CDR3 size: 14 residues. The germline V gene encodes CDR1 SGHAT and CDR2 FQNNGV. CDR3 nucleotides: TGTGCCAGCAGCTTAACTAGCGGGGTGTACGAGCAGTACTTC. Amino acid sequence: CASSLTSGVYEQYF.

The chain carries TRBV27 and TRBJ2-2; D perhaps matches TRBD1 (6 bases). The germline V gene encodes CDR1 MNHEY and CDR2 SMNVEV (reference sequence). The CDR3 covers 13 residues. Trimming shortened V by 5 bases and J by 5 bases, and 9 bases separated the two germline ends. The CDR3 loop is CASSTQGTGELFF. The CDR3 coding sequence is TGTGCCAGCAGTACACAGGGAACCGGGGAGCTGTTTTTT.

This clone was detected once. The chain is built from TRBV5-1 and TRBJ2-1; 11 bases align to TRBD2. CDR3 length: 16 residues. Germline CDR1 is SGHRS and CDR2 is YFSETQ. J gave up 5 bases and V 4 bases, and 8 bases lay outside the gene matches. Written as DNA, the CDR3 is TGCGCCAGCAGCGTTCCGACTAGCGGGGCCAACAATGAGCAGTTCTTC. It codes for CASSVPTSGANNEQFF.

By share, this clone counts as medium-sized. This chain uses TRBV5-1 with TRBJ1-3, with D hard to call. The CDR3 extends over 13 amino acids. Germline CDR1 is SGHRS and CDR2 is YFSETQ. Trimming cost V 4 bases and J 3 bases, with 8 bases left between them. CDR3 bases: TGCGCCAGCAGCGACGGAGTTGGAAACACCATATATTTT. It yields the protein CASSDGVGNTIYF.

The CDR3, as DNA: TGCGCCAGCAGCCAAGGCGAGGGGCGGGAGACCTACGAGCAGTACTTC. Translated: CASSQGEGRETYEQYF. The chain couples TRBV4-1 to TRBJ2-7; TRBD2 agrees at 7 bases. The length of the CDR3 is 16 residues. Germline-derived CDR1 and CDR2 are MGHRA and YSYEKL. V shed 1 base and J 2 bases; nucleotides not matched to a gene: 8.

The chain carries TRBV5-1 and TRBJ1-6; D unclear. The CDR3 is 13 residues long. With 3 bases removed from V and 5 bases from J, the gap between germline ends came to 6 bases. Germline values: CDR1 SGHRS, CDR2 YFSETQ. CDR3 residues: CASSSENNSPLHF. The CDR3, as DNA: TGCGCCAGCAGCTCGGAGAATAATTCACCCCTCCACTTT.

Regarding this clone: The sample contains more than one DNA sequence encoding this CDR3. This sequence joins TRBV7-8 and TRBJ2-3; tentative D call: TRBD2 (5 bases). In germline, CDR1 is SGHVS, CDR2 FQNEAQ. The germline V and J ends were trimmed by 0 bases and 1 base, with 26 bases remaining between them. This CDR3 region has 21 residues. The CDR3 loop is CASSLARLTGWTMRGTDTQYF. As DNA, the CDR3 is TGTGCCAGCAGCTTAGCGCGTTTGACGGGGTGGACCATGAGGGGCACAGATACGCAGTATTTT.

The CDR3 DNA follows: TGTGCCAGCAGCCACTCGGGCTTAATAGACAGGAGTACTAATGAAAAACTGTTTTTT. Its translation: CASSHSGLIDRSTNEKLFF. The rearrangement joins TRBV4-2 to TRBJ1-4; TRBD1 might be the D (6 bases). The CDR3 has 19 amino acids. Germline CDR1 reads LGHNA; CDR2 reads YNFKEQ. Trimming stripped 3 bases from V and 2 bases from J, with 22 bases between.

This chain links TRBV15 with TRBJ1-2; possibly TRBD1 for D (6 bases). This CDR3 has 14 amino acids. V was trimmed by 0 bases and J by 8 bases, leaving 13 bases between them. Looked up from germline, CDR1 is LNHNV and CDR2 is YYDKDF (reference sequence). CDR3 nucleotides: TGTGCCACCAGCAGAGATCAAGGGGGATACGGCTACACCTTC. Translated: CATSRDQGGYGYTF.

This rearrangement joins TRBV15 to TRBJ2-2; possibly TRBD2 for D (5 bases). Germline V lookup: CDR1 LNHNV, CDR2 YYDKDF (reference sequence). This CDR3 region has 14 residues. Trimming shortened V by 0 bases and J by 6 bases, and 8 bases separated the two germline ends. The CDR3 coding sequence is TGTGCCACCAGCAGAGATCTGGGAGCCGGGGAGCTGTTTTTT. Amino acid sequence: CATSRDLGAGELFF.

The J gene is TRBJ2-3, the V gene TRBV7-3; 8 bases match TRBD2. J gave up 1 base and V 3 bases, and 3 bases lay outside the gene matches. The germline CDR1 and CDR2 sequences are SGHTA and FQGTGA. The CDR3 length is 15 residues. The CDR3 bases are TGTGCCAGCAGCTTCGCGACTAGCGGCACAGATACGCAGTATTTT. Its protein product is CASSFATSGTDTQYF.

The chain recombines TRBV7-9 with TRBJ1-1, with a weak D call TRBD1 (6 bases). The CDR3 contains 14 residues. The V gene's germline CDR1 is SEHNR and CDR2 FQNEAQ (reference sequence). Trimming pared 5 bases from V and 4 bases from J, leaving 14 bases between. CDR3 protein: CASSVTQGSTEAFF. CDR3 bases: TGTGCCAGCAGCGTCACCCAGGGGTCCACTGAAGCTTTCTTT. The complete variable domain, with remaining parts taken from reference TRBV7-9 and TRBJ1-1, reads DTGVSQNPRHKITKRGQNVTFRCDPISEHNRLYWYRQTLGQGPEFLTYFQNEAQLEKSRLLSDRFSAERPKGSFSTLEIQRTEQGDSAMYLCASSVTQGSTEAFFGQGTRLTVV.

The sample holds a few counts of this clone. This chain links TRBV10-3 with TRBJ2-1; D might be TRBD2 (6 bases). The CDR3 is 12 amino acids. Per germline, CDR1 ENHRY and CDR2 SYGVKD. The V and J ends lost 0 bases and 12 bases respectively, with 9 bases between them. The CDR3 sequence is CAISESDGGQFF. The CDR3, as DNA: TGTGCCATCAGTGAGTCAGACGGGGGGCAGTTCTTC.

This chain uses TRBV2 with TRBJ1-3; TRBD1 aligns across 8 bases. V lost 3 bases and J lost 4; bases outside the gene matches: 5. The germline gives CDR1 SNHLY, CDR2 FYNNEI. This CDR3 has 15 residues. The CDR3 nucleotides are TGTGCCAGCAGTGACAGGGGGCAAAGAGGAAACACCATATATTTT. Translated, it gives CASSDRGQRGNTIYF. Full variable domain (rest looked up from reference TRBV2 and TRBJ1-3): EPEVTQTPSHQVTQMGQEVILRCVPISNHLYFYWYRQILGQKVEFLVSFYNNEISEKSEIFDDQFSVERPDGSNFTLKIRSTKLEDSAMYFCASSDRGQRGNTIYFGEGSWLTVV.